The 22 T cell receptor beta chains reported below all come from one sample, sequenced in a study of shared clonotypes between healthy human individuals (TCRdb year 2020). CD8 naive samples were obtained by positive selection for CCR7 among CD45RO-negative cells, yielding a CD45RA+CCR7+ population from which TemRA cells were excluded. Library creation used the immunoSEQ multiplex PCR assay. In TCRdb, the immuneACCESS table is reduced to in-frame sequences with V and J assigned. These tables do not hold every clone; where another copy was compared, an unresolved V gene accounts for under half, and the others remain unexplained. For this sample the table gives around 640,000 clones, of which about 95% were detected only once. 0.11% of the sample rests with the top ten. Sample: naive CD8+ T cells sorted from blood. The sample's cell subset or site label, decoded: CD45RA+CCR7+. These receptors all stem from a woman in her 30s in good health.

The V and J genes are TRBV5-6 and TRBJ2-1, with D uncertain. The germline CDR1 and CDR2 sequences are SGHDT and YYEEEE. The length of the CDR3 is 13 residues. V lost 1 base and J lost 5, with 7 bases in between. The CDR3, as DNA: TGTGCCAGCAGCTTGTTTAACCACAATGAGCAGTTCTTC. Protein: CASSLFNHNEQFF.

The chain employs TRBV7-9 and TRBJ1-1, with a weak D call TRBD1 (5 bases). The CDR3 consists of 13 residues. V shed 1 base and J shed 8 bases, with 11 bases lying between them. The V gene's germline CDR1 is SEHNR and CDR2 FQNEAQ (reference sequence). The CDR3 nucleotides are TGTGCCAGCAGCTTAGATAGGCGGGGCGAAGCTTTCTTT. Its protein is CASSLDRRGEAFF. The complete variable domain, with remaining parts taken from reference TRBV7-9 and TRBJ1-1, reads DTGVSQNPRHKITKRGQNVTFRCDPISEHNRLYWYRQTLGQGPEFLTYFQNEAQLEKSRLLSDRFSAERPKGSFSTLEIQRTEQGDSAMYLCASSLDRRGEAFFGQGTRLTVV.

This clone turned up a few times. The chain combines TRBV10-3 with TRBJ1-2; no reliable D call. V lost 3 bases and J 5 bases, leaving 13 bases between the germline ends. The CDR3 contains 14 residues. CDR1 and CDR2 from the germline V gene are ENHRY and SYGVKD. DNA of the CDR3: TGTGCCATCAGTGAAGAAGGAAACTCTTATGGCTACACCTTC. Residues: CAISEEGNSYGYTF.

The chain uses TRBV5-1 and TRBJ1-1; perhaps TRBD1 as D (5 bases). Between the trimmed V and J ends, which lost 2 bases and 2 bases, there was a span of 16 bases. The CDR3 has 16 residues. The V gene's germline CDR1 is SGHRS and CDR2 YFSETQ. CDR3 nucleotide sequence: TGCGCCAGCAGCTTAGTGACGAGGGGCTCTAACACTGAAGCTTTCTTT. Translating gives CASSLVTRGSNTEAFF.

V usage is TRBV19 and J usage is TRBJ2-1, with 11 bases aligning to TRBD2. CDR3 length: 16 amino acids. Germline CDR1 is LNHDA and CDR2 is SQIVND (reference sequence). V lost 7 bases and J lost 7; bases outside the gene matches: 12. The CDR3 loop reads CASNGGTSGSGNEQFF. Here the CDR3 DNA reads TGTGCCAGTAATGGAGGTACTAGCGGGAGCGGTAATGAGCAGTTCTTC.

The chain combines TRBV29-1 with TRBJ2-5; the D call may be TRBD1 or TRBD2 (5 bases each). The CDR3 covers 13 residues. The germline V and J ends were trimmed by 1 base and 2 bases, with 8 bases remaining between them. In germline, CDR1 is SQVTM, CDR2 ANQGSEA. The chain's CDR3 is CSVEGDGQETQYF. The CDR3 nucleotides read TGCAGCGTTGAAGGGGACGGGCAAGAGACCCAGTACTTC. The full variable domain, with the rest looked up from reference TRBV29-1 and TRBJ2-5, is SAVISQKPSRDICQRGTSLTIQCQVDSQVTMMFWYRQQPGQSLTLIATANQGSEATYESGFVIDKFPISRPNLTFSTLTVSNMSPEDSSIYLCSVEGDGQETQYFGPGTRLLVL.

V is TRBV5-1 and J is TRBJ2-7; TRBD2 agrees at 10 bases. V gave up 5 bases and J gave up 3 bases; unmatched junction bases: 5. There are 14 residues in the CDR3. Looked up from germline, CDR1 is SGHRS and CDR2 is YFSETQ. DNA of the CDR3: TGCGCCAGCAGGTGGACTAGCGGATACTACGAGCAGTACTTC. This sequence encodes CASRWTSGYYEQYF.

The rearrangement uses TRBV7-9 and TRBJ2-1; the match to TRBD2 covers 7 bases. The germline gives CDR1 SEHNR, CDR2 FQNEAQ (reference sequence). J lost 0 bases, V lost 0 bases, and 5 bases had no gene match. This CDR3 spans 17 amino acids. The CDR3 nucleotides are TGTGCCAGCAGCTTAGCGCTGGGCGGGAGCTCCTACAATGAGCAGTTCTTC. It codes for CASSLALGGSSYNEQFF.

The rearrangement links TRBV27 to TRBJ2-1, with TRBD2 identical over 8 bases. Germline V gene data show CDR1 as MNHEY and CDR2 as SMNVEV (reference sequence). The CDR3 totals 16 residues. Germline trimming cut 3 bases from V and 8 bases from J; bases unmatched to any gene: 12. CDR3 coding DNA: TGTGCCAGCAGTTTGCTAGCGGGTATTCTCCCCGATGAGCAGTTCTTC. This codes for CASSLLAGILPDEQFF.

The chain uses TRBV11-3 and TRBJ2-1, with D unclear. This CDR3 comprises 15 residues. V gave up 4 bases and J gave up 3 bases, with 13 bases separating them. Germline lookup yields CDR1 SGHNT and CDR2 YENEEA. CDR3 nucleotides: TGTGCCAGCAGCTCAAACCGGAATGGCTACAATGAGCAGTTCTTC. Its protein is CASSSNRNGYNEQFF.

The V and J genes are TRBV6-1 and TRBJ1-2; possibly TRBD1 for D (5 bases). Trimming left V 2 bases short and J 8 bases short, with 15 bases between. CDR3 length equals 14 residues. The V gene's germline CDR1 is MNHNS and CDR2 SASEGT. In DNA form, the CDR3 reads TGTGCCAGCAGTGAATATGAGGGGTTGGCCGGCTACACCTTC. Translation: CASSEYEGLAGYTF.

This rearrangement joins TRBV7-9 to TRBJ2-7; tentatively, D is TRBD1 or TRBD2 (6 bases each). The V end was cut by 1 base, the J end by 3 bases, with 10 bases between. The V gene's germline CDR1 is SEHNR and CDR2 FQNEAQ (reference sequence). The CDR3 runs to 14 residues. The CDR3: CASSLVGGLYEQYF. The CDR3, as DNA: TGTGCCAGCAGCTTAGTGGGGGGCCTCTACGAGCAGTACTTC.

The gene calls are TRBV6-1 and TRBJ1-3; maybe TRBD1 (6 bases). The V gene's germline CDR1 is MNHNS and CDR2 SASEGT. CDR3 length: 20 residues. Trimming cost V 4 bases and J 3 bases, with 28 bases left between them. CDR3 sequence reads: CASSGGVRGTYNRLGNTIYF. CDR3 in DNA: TGTGCCAGCAGTGGAGGAGTAAGGGGGACATATAATCGTCTTGGAAACACCATATATTTT.

Details on this clone: The same CDR3 can be traced to other DNA sequences in this sample. The chain combines TRBV27 with TRBJ1-5; maybe TRBD1 (6 bases). The CDR3 contains 15 residues. Looked up from germline, CDR1 is MNHEY and CDR2 is SMNVEV (reference sequence). V lost 5 bases, J lost 0 bases, and 11 bases lay in between. For the CDR3, the DNA is TGTGCCAGCAGTCCTAGGACAGATAGCAATCAGCCCCAGCATTTT. It is translated as CASSPRTDSNQPQHF.

The chain joins TRBV27 to TRBJ2-7, with D perhaps matching TRBD1 or TRBD2 (6 bases each). Trimming removed 5 bases at V and 5 bases at J, with 16 bases between. Germline CDR1 and CDR2: MNHEY and SMNVEV (reference sequence). CDR3 length: 14 residues. The CDR3 sequence is CASSTLQGRHEQYF. DNA for the CDR3: TGTGCCAGCAGTACGCTCCAGGGGAGGCACGAGCAGTACTTC.

This chain joins TRBV5-1 and TRBJ1-2, with a tentative D call TRBD1 (5 bases). V was cut by 8 bases and J by 2 bases, with 13 bases left in between. Germline CDR1 is SGHRS and CDR2 is YFSETQ. The CDR3 covers 13 residues. For the CDR3, the DNA is TGCGCCAGTGCCCGGGACTCCAACTATGGCTACACCTTC. Amino acids: CASARDSNYGYTF.

The V and J genes are TRBV9 and TRBJ1-2; D remains unclear. The CDR3 extends over 15 amino acids. Trimming took 0 bases from V and 4 from J, leaving 13 bases between them. CDR1 is SGDLS, CDR2 YYNGEE, per germline. The CDR3 reads CASSVDGSLVYGYTF. CDR3 nucleotide sequence: TGTGCCAGCAGCGTAGACGGATCGCTTGTCTATGGCTACACCTTC.

The J gene is TRBJ2-7, the V gene TRBV2, with D perhaps matching TRBD2 (5 bases). The CDR3 covers 13 residues. The germline V and J ends were trimmed by 6 bases and 2 bases, with 11 bases remaining between them. Per germline, CDR1 SNHLY and CDR2 FYNNEI. Here the CDR3 reads CASREDGTYEQYF. CDR3 in DNA: TGTGCCAGCAGGGAGGACGGAACCTACGAGCAGTACTTC.

The chain combines TRBV6-1 with TRBJ1-2; 7 bases map to TRBD1. Germline values: CDR1 MNHNS, CDR2 SASEGT. Trimming took 1 base from V and 7 from J; bases not matched to a gene: 15. There are 17 residues in the CDR3. The CDR3 nucleotides read TGTGCCAGCAGTGAAGGCCTTATGGTCCTGACAGGGCTTGGCTACACCTTC. Its protein is CASSEGLMVLTGLGYTF.

The V and J genes are TRBV2 and TRBJ2-1, with 7 bases that match TRBD1. The CDR3 has 15 amino acids. V shed 5 bases, J shed 12 bases, and the junction held 16 bases outside the gene matches. Germline V lookup: CDR1 SNHLY, CDR2 FYNNEI. DNA of the CDR3: TGTGCCAGCAGTTTAGACTCTTGGACAGGCTCAAGGCAGTTCTTC. It yields the protein CASSLDSWTGSRQFF.

With regard to this clone: This same CDR3 is encoded by further DNA sequences in the sample. This sequence joins TRBV4-1 and TRBJ2-2; D unresolved. Trimming stripped 6 bases from V and 4 bases from J, with 9 bases between. Germline V gives CDR1 MGHRA, CDR2 YSYEKL. The CDR3 contains 13 residues. The DNA of the CDR3 is TGCGCCAGCAGGGGCAGTGGCACCGGGGAGCTGTTTTTT. Its translation is CASRGSGTGELFF.

V gene TRBV2 combines with J gene TRBJ1-2, with D possibly TRBD1 on 6 matching bases. The CDR3 covers 15 residues. V lost 0 bases, J lost 5 bases, and 13 bases lay in between. Per germline, CDR1 SNHLY and CDR2 FYNNEI. The CDR3 DNA sequence: TGTGCCAGCAGTGAAGCGGGGGACACACCTTATGGCTACACCTTC. Protein sequence: CASSEAGDTPYGYTF.